A single sample is the source of the 27 T cell receptor beta chains below, sequenced in a study of radiotherapy plus CTLA-4 blockade in lung cancer. Assay used: immunoSEQ multiplex PCR; TCRdb lists only in-frame clones, some missing. In the table there are 20,000 to 30,000 clones, approximately 80% of which are singletons. Sequencing was performed on peripheral blood, taken from a patient treated with radiotherapy plus ipilimumab. The receptors stem from a human donor with non-small cell lung cancer that progressed on radiotherapy plus ipilimumab.

As concerns this clone: Its ends do not fully match the called genes, so a read error is possible. This chain joins TRBV28 and TRBJ2-3, with D uncertain. Germline CDR1 reads MDHEN; CDR2 reads SYDVKM. This CDR3 spans 13 amino acids. The CDR3 DNA is TGTGCCAGCAGTTGGGGTAGCAGAGATACGCAGTATTTT. Translated: CASSWGSRDTQYF.

This clone appeared a few times. The chain employs TRBV5-8 and TRBJ2-7; D is uncertain. Germline V gives CDR1 SGHTS, CDR2 YDEGEE. This CDR3 is built from 14 residues. V was clipped by 1 base and J by 6 bases, with 14 bases between them. The CDR3, as DNA: TGTGCCAGCAGCTTGCCGACGGGCACTCGCGAGCAGTACTTC. Translating it yields CASSLPTGTREQYF.

The V call is TRBV7-2, the J call TRBJ2-3; TRBD2 matches at 10 bases. V shed 2 bases and J 1 base; nucleotides not matched to a gene: 0. The CDR3 has 15 residues. Germline V gene lookup returns CDR1 SGHTA and CDR2 FQGNSA. The CDR3, as DNA: TGTGCCAGCAGCTTACTAGCGGGGGGCACAGATACGCAGTATTTT. Its translation is CASSLLAGGTDTQYF.

The rearrangement joins TRBV27 to TRBJ1-4; no definite D call. The ends were cut back, 1 base at V and 2 bases at J, with 8 bases in the middle. Looked up from germline, CDR1 is MNHEY and CDR2 is SMNVEV (reference sequence). CDR3 size: 15 residues. The CDR3 nucleotides read TGTGCCAGCAGTTTATGGGGTACGACTAATGAAAAACTGTTTTTT. Translated: CASSLWGTTNEKLFF.

The chain carries TRBV18 and TRBJ2-7, with 9 bases fitting TRBD2. With V trimmed by 4 bases and J by 5 bases, 6 bases remained unmatched. CDR1 KGHSH and CDR2 LQKENI come from the germline V gene. This CDR3 has 14 residues. CDR3 sequence: CASSRNSGRDEQYF. The DNA of the CDR3 is TGTGCCAGCTCACGGAATAGCGGGAGAGACGAGCAGTACTTC.

The chain uses TRBV6-5 and TRBJ1-2, with D possibly being TRBD1 (5 bases). Trimming removed 6 bases at V and 8 bases at J, with 13 bases between. Germline V gene sequence: CDR1 MNHEY, CDR2 SVGAGI. CDR3 size: 12 residues. The CDR3 loop reads CASRIGRGGYTF. The CDR3 nucleotides read TGTGCCAGCAGGATTGGCCGGGGCGGCTACACCTTC.

The chain employs TRBV10-3 and TRBJ2-2, with 8 nucleotides matching TRBD1. V was pared by 6 bases and J by 5 bases, with 2 bases of the junction left unmatched. Germline V gene data show CDR1 as ENHRY and CDR2 as SYGVKD. This CDR3 contains 13 residues. CDR3: CAIRDRATGELFF. For the CDR3, the DNA is TGTGCCATCAGGGACAGGGCGACCGGGGAGCTGTTTTTT.

This clone turned up a few times. CDR3 sequence reads: CAISESPEGITEQYF. Here the CDR3 DNA reads TGTGCCATCAGTGAGTCTCCAGAAGGGATTACCGAGCAGTACTTC. The V gene is TRBV10-3, the J gene TRBJ2-7; D unclear. The CDR3 extends over 15 amino acids. Germline V CDR1 and CDR2: ENHRY, SYGVKD. The ends were cut back, 0 bases at V and 6 bases at J, with 15 bases in the middle.

This chain's CDR3 is CASSLGTGSTEAFF. CDR3 nucleotides: TGTGCCAGCAGCTTGGGGACAGGGAGCACTGAAGCTTTCTTT. This chain uses TRBV5-6 with TRBJ1-1; 8 nucleotides match TRBD1. Germline-derived CDR1 and CDR2 are SGHDT and YYEEEE. This CDR3 region has 14 residues. The trim removed 0 bases at V and 4 bases at J, leaving 2 bases unmatched.

This clone was counted only a few times. The chain joins TRBV19 to TRBJ2-1; a possible D gene is TRBD1 (5 bases). Germline V gene lookup returns CDR1 LNHDA and CDR2 SQIVND (reference sequence). The CDR3 covers 13 residues. Trimming took 0 bases from V and 9 from J, leaving 9 bases between them. The CDR3 region is CASSIDGAAEQFF. The CDR3 DNA reads as TGTGCCAGTAGTATAGATGGGGCGGCTGAGCAGTTCTTC.

J is TRBJ2-5 and V is TRBV4-2; a weak D match, TRBD2 (7 bases). CDR1 and CDR2 from the germline V gene are LGHNA and YNFKEQ. The CDR3 consists of 16 residues. Trimming took off 0 bases at V and 5 bases at J, with 16 bases between the two ends. Written as DNA, the CDR3 is TGTGCCAGCAGCCAAGAAATCTGGGGGGGCCGGGAGACCCAGTACTTC. This codes for CASSQEIWGGRETQYF.

The V call is TRBV7-2, the J call TRBJ2-3; 7 bases are shared with TRBD2. The CDR3 runs 15 residues. Trimming removed 5 bases from V and 3 bases from J; junction bases left unmatched: 8. The germline V gene encodes CDR1 SGHTA and CDR2 FQGNSA. In DNA, the CDR3 is TGTGCCAGCAGCCAACAGCAAGCGGGGACAGATACGCAGTATTTT. Translating it yields CASSQQQAGTDTQYF. Using reference TRBV7-2 and TRBJ2-3 for the parts outside the CDR3, the full variable domain is GAGVSQSPSNKVTEKGKDVELRCDPISGHTALYWYRQSLGQGLEFLIYFQGNSAPDKSGLPSDRFSAERTGGSVSTLTIQRTQQEDSAVYLCASSQQQAGTDTQYFGPGTRLTVL.

The chain joins TRBV4-1 to TRBJ2-7; 10 bases agree with TRBD2. Germline V gives CDR1 MGHRA, CDR2 YSYEKL. The CDR3 is 15 residues long. The ends lost 1 base at V and 3 bases at J; junction bases unmatched: 3. The DNA of the CDR3 is TGCGCCAGCAGCCAAGGAGCTAGCGGGAGCTACGAGCAGTACTTC. Amino acids: CASSQGASGSYEQYF.

This clone has more than one count but fewer than ten. The rearrangement joins TRBV6-5 to TRBJ2-1; 8 nucleotides align to TRBD1. The CDR3 runs 15 residues. The V and J ends lost 0 bases and 4 bases, in that order; junction bases with no gene match: 2. The germline CDR1 and CDR2 sequences are MNHEY and SVGAGI. The CDR3 DNA reads as TGTGCCAGCAGTTACTCAACAGGGGGATACAATGAGCAGTTCTTC. It encodes CASSYSTGGYNEQFF.

This clone came up once. This sequence joins TRBV29-1 and TRBJ1-1, with D uncertain. The germline V gene encodes CDR1 SQVTM and CDR2 ANQGSEA. Trimming cost V 3 bases and J 7 bases, with 9 bases left between them. This CDR3 region has 11 residues. CDR3 coding DNA: TGCAGCGTTGATGTAAGTCGTGAAGCTTTCTTT. Protein: CSVDVSREAFF.

This clone was recorded once. This rearrangement joins TRBV7-9 to TRBJ1-2, with D perhaps TRBD1 (5 bases). The V gene's germline CDR1 is SEHNR and CDR2 FQNEAQ (reference sequence). V lost 7 bases and J 6 bases, leaving 24 bases between the germline ends. The CDR3 contains 16 residues. CDR3 residues: CASTDPRDGTSHGYTF. CDR3 bases: TGTGCCAGCACCGACCCCCGGGACGGGACTTCGCATGGCTACACCTTC.

The V call is TRBV5-1, the J call TRBJ2-2; 10 bases are a match to TRBD1. Trimming at V came to 4 bases and at J to 4 bases, leaving 10 bases not matched to a gene. Germline CDR1 and CDR2: SGHRS and YFSETQ. This CDR3 contains 17 residues. The CDR3 is CASSPGTGVSVTGELFF. CDR3 nucleotide sequence: TGCGCCAGCAGCCCTGGGACAGGGGTGTCGGTCACCGGGGAGCTGTTTTTT.

A single count supports this clone. The V call is TRBV5-8, the J call TRBJ2-7; TRBD2 aligns across 8 bases. This CDR3 has 16 amino acids. The germline CDR1 and CDR2 sequences are SGHTS and YDEGEE. Trimming removed 4 bases from V and 6 bases from J; junction bases left unmatched: 15. The CDR3 DNA reads as TGTGCCAGCAGCCCGACCGGGACTAGGTCGTTTGGCGAGCAGTACTTC. It is translated as CASSPTGTRSFGEQYF.

The chain is built from TRBV4-1 and TRBJ2-3; D possibly corresponds to TRBD2 (5 bases). V dropped 4 bases and J dropped 8 bases, with 10 bases sitting between them. CDR3 size: 12 residues. Germline V gene data show CDR1 as MGHRA and CDR2 as YSYEKL. The DNA for the CDR3 is TGCGCCAGCAGCCTAAGCACTAGTACGCAGTATTTT. This codes for CASSLSTSTQYF.

This clone was counted a single time. The chain links TRBV7-9 to TRBJ1-2; TRBD1 matches at 9 bases. CDR1 SEHNR and CDR2 FQNEAQ come from the germline V gene (reference sequence). There are 16 residues in the CDR3. V lost 5 bases and J lost 4; bases outside the gene matches: 11. The CDR3 DNA is TGTGCCAGCAGCCCCTGGGGAGGGACAGGGCCCTATGGCTACACCTTC. The encoded protein is CASSPWGGTGPYGYTF.

The chain employs TRBV13 and TRBJ1-3; possible D gene TRBD1, 5 bases. Trimming stripped 8 bases from V and 0 bases from J, with 14 bases between. Germline values: CDR1 PRHDT, CDR2 FYEKMQ (reference sequence). The CDR3 consists of 15 residues. CDR3 coding DNA: TGTGCCAGCCGGGACGGACCTAACTCTGGAAACACCATATATTTT. Encoded protein: CASRDGPNSGNTIYF. The whole variable domain, remainder taken from reference TRBV13 and TRBJ1-3, is AAGVIQSPRHLIKEKRETATLKCYPIPRHDTVYWYQQGPGQDPQFLISFYEKMQSDKGSIPDRFSAQQFSDYHSELNMSSLELGDSALYFCASRDGPNSGNTIYFGEGSWLTVV.

The rearrangement links TRBV7-6 to TRBJ1-1; perhaps TRBD1 as D (5 bases). CDR3 length: 16 residues. The ends were cut back, 5 bases at V and 2 bases at J, with 18 bases in the middle. Germline V gives CDR1 SGHVS, CDR2 FNYEAQ. The CDR3 sequence is CASSRGVRRSNTEAFF. The CDR3 DNA follows: TGTGCCAGCAGCCGGGGGGTTCGGAGATCTAACACTGAAGCTTTCTTT.

The gene calls are TRBV7-3 and TRBJ2-2, with D possibly matching TRBD1 (6 bases). CDR1 SGHTA and CDR2 FQGTGA come from the germline V gene. The CDR3 is 17 amino acids. Between the trimmed V and J ends, which lost 1 base and 2 bases, there was a span of 14 bases. The CDR3 DNA is TGTGCCAGCAGCTTAAACCCCTCACAGGGAAACACCGGGGAGCTGTTTTTT. This gives the protein CASSLNPSQGNTGELFF.

The CDR3 DNA reads TGTGCCAGCAGCTTAGCAGCGGGTCCGACCTACGAGCAGTACTTC. This translates into CASSLAAGPTYEQYF. V is TRBV7-8 and J is TRBJ2-7, with D tentatively TRBD2 (6 bases). The ends were cut back, 0 bases at V and 2 bases at J, with 11 bases in the middle. This CDR3 contains 15 residues. The germline CDR1 and CDR2 sequences are SGHVS and FQNEAQ.

The chain couples TRBV5-6 to TRBJ2-2; the D is unclear. Trimming cost V 1 base and J 6 bases, with 4 bases left between them. The germline CDR1 and CDR2 sequences are SGHDT and YYEEEE. The CDR3 length is 12 residues. The CDR3: CASSLSAGELFF. The CDR3 coding sequence is TGTGCCAGCAGCTTGTCCGCCGGGGAGCTGTTTTTT.

The rearrangement uses TRBV2 and TRBJ1-4, with D possibly TRBD1 on 5 matching bases. The CDR3 is made up of 15 amino acids. V was cut by 7 bases and J by 7 bases, with 19 bases left in between. Germline V gene data show CDR1 as SNHLY and CDR2 as FYNNEI. The CDR3 DNA is TGTGCCAGCATTAAGGAAAGGGGAGTGGGTGAAAAACTGTTTTTT. Translating gives CASIKERGVGEKLFF.

The rearrangement links TRBV7-9 to TRBJ2-2; no reliable D call. V lost 2 bases, J lost 3 bases, and 10 bases lay in between. From germline, CDR1 is SEHNR and CDR2 FQNEAQ (reference sequence). This CDR3 is 15 amino acids long. Written as DNA, the CDR3 is TGTGCCAGCAGCTTATATGGTCCCCACACCGGGGAGCTGTTTTTT. This sequence encodes CASSLYGPHTGELFF.